This TCR beta chain was identified during a study of shared clonotypes between healthy human individuals. Every subset's genomic DNA went evenly onto several immunoSEQ plates. Libraries were prepared by immunoSEQ multiplex PCR; TCRdb keeps only in-frame clonotypes and omits some of them. Of some 2,500,000 clones in the sample, about nine tenths were seen once. Each sample came from a Caucasian adult donor living in Nashville, Tennessee. This clone was picked up a small number of times. Sequencing used naive CD4+ T cells from PBMCs. Subset of the sample: CD45RA+ positively selected. This clonotype was sampled from a man younger than 35 in good health. Some clones in this sample may be carry-over from other donors' samples.

The CDR3, as DNA: TGTGCCAGCTCACAGGACAGGGTAGGCTACACCTTC. Translating gives CASSQDRVGYTF. This sequence joins TRBV18 and TRBJ1-2, with 8 bases identical to TRBD1. The CDR3 consists of 12 residues. Trimming at V came to 4 bases and at J to 8 bases, leaving 3 bases not matched to a gene. Germline V gene data show CDR1 as KGHSH and CDR2 as LQKENI. The complete variable domain, with remaining parts taken from reference TRBV18 and TRBJ1-2, reads NAGVMQNPRHLVRRRGQEARLRCSPMKGHSHVYWYRQLPEEGLKFMVYLQKENIIDESGMPKERFSAEFPKEGPSILRIQQVVRGDSAAYFCASSQDRVGYTFGSGTRLTVV.